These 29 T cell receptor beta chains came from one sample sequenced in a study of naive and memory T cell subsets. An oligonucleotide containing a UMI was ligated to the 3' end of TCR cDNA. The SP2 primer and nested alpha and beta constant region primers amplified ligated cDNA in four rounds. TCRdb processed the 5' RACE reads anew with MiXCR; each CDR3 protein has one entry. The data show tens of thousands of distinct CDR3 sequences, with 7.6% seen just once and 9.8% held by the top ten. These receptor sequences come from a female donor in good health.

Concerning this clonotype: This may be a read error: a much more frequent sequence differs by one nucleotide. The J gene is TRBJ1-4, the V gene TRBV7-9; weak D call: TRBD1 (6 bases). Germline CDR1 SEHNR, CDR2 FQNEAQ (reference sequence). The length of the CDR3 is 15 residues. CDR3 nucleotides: TGTGCCAGCTGCTTAGGCGGGACAACGAATGAAAAACTGTTTTTT. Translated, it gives CASCLGGTTNEKLFF.

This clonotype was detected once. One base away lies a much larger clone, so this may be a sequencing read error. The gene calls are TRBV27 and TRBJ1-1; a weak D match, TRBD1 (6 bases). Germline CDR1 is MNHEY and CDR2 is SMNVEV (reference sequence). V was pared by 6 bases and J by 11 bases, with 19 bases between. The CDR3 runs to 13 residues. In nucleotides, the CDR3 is TGTGCCAGCAGCCACCGGGGGGCACGAAGGGCTTTCTTT. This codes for CASSHRGARRAFF.

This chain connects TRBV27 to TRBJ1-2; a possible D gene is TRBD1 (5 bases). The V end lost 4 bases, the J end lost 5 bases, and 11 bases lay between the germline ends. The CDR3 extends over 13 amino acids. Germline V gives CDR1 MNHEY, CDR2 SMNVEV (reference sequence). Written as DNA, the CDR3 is TGTGCCAGCAGTTCGGACATGTTTTATGGCTACACCTTC. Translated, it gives CASSSDMFYGYTF.

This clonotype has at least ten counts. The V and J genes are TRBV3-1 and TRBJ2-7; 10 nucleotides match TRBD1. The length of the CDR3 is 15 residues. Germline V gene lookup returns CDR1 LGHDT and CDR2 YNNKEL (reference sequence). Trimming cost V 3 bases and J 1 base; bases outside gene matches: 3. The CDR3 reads CASSQEDRGSYEQYF. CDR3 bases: TGTGCCAGCAGCCAGGAGGACAGGGGGTCCTACGAGCAGTACTTC.

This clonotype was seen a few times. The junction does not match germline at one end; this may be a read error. Written as DNA, the CDR3 is TGTGCCACCAGCAGAGATATAAGGTCCGACAGCTATGGCGACACCTTC. This translates into CATSRDIRSDSYGDTF. The chain has TRBV15 and TRBJ1-2, with D perhaps TRBD1 (5 bases). CDR3 length: 16 residues. The germline gives CDR1 LNHNV, CDR2 YYDKDF (reference sequence).

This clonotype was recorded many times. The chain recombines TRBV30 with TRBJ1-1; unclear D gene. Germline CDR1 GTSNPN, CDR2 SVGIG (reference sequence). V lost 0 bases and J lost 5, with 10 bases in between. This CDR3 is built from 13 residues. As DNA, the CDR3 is TGTGCCTGGAGTGTGTTCCGGCGGACTGAAGCTTTCTTT. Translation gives CAWSVFRRTEAFF.

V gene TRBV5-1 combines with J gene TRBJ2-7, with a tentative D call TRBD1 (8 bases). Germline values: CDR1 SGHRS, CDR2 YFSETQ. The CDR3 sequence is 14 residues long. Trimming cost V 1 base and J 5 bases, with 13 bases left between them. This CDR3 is CASSLTGGADEQYF. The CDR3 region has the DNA TGCGCCAGCAGCTTGACAGGGGGGGCGGACGAGCAGTACTTC. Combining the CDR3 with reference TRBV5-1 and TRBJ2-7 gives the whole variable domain KAGVTQTPRYLIKTRGQQVTLSCSPISGHRSVSWYQQTPGQGLQFLFEYFSETQRNKGNFPGRFSGRQFSNSRSEMNVSTLELGDSALYLCASSLTGGADEQYFGPGTRLTVT.

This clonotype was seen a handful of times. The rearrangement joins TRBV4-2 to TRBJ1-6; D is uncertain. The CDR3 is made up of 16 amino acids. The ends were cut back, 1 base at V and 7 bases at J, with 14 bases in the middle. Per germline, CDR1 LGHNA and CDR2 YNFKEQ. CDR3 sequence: CASSQGFPGSNSPLHF. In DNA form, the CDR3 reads TGTGCCAGCAGCCAAGGATTCCCGGGCTCGAATTCACCCCTCCACTTT.

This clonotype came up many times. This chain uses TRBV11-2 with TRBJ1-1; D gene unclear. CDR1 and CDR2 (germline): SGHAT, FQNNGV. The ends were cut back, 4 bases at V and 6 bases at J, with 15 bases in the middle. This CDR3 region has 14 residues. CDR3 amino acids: CASSSSTRRAEAFF. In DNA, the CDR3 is TGTGCCAGCAGCTCTTCTACTCGGCGGGCTGAAGCTTTCTTT.

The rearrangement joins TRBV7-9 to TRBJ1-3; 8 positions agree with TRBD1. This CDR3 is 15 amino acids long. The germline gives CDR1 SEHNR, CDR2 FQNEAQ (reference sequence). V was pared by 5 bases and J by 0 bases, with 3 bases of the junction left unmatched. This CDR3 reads CASSPGGYSGNTIYF. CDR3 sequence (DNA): TGTGCCAGCAGCCCAGGGGGCTACTCTGGAAACACCATATATTTT.

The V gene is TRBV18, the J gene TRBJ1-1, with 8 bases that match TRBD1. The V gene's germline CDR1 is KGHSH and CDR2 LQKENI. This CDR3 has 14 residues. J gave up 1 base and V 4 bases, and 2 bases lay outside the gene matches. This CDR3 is CASSQQGENTEAFF. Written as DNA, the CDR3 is TGTGCCAGCTCACAACAGGGGGAGAACACTGAAGCTTTCTTT.

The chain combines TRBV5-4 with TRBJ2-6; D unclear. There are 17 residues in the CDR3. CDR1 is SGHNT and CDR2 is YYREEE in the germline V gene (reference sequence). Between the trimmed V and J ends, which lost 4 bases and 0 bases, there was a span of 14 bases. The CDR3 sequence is CASSPLPQSSGANVLTF. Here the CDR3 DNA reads TGTGCCAGCAGCCCACTACCCCAGAGCTCTGGGGCCAACGTCCTGACTTTC.

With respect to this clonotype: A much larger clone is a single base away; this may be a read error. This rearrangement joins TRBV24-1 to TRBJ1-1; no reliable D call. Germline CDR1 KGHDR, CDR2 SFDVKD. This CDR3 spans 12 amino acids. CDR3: CATSEPNGVAYF. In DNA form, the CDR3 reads TGTGCCACCAGTGAGCCGAATGGTGTAGCTTACTTT.

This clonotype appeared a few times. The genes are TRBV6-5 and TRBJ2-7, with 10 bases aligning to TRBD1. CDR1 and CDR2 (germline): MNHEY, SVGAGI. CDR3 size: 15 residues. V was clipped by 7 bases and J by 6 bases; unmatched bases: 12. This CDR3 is CASKFFGTGASEQYF. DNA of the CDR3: TGTGCCAGCAAATTTTTCGGGACAGGGGCGAGCGAGCAGTACTTC.

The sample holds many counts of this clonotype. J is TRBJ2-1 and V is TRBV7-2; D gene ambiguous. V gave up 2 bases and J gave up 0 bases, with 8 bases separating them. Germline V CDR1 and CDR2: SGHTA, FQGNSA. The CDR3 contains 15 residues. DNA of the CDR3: TGTGCCAGCAGCTTATTGGCCGACTCCTACAATGAGCAGTTCTTC. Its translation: CASSLLADSYNEQFF.

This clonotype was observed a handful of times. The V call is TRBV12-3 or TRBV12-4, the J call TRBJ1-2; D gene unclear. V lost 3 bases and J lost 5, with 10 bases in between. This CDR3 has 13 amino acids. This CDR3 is CASSFERSYGYTF. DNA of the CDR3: TGTGCCAGCAGTTTCGAGCGCTCTTATGGCTACACCTTC.

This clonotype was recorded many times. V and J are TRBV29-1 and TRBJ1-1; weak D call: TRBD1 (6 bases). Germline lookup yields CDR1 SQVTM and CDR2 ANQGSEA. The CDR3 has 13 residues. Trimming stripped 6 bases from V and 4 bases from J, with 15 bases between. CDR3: CSVLKGGLTEAFF. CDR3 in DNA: TGCAGCGTCCTCAAGGGGGGACTCACTGAAGCTTTCTTT.

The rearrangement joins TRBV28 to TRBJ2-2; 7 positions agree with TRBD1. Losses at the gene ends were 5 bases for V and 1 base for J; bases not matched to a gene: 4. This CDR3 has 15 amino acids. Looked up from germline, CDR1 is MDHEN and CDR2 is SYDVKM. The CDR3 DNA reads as TGTGCCAGCAGTACGACAGGGAAGAACACCGGGGAGCTGTTTTTT. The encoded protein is CASSTTGKNTGELFF. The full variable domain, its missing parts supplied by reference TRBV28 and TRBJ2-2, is DVKVTQSSRYLVKRTGEKVFLECVQDMDHENMFWYRQDPGLGLRLIYFSYDVKMKEKGDIPEGYSVSREKKERFSLILESASTNQTSMYLCASSTTGKNTGELFFGEGSRLTVL.

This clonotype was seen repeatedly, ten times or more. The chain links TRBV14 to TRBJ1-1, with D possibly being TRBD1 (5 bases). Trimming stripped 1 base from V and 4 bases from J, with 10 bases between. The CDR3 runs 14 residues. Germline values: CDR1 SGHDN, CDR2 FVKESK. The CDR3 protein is CASSQVKGTTEAFF. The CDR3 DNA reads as TGTGCCAGCAGCCAAGTGAAGGGGACCACTGAAGCTTTCTTT.

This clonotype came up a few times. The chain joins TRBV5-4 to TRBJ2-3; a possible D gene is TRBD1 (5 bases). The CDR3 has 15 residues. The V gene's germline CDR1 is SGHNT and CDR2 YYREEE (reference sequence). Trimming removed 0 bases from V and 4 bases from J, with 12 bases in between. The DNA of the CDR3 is TGTGCCAGCAGCTTGGTCAGGGTATGGGCAGATACGCAGTATTTT. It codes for CASSLVRVWADTQYF. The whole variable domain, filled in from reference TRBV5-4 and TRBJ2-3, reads ETGVTQSPTHLIKTRGQQVTLRCSSQSGHNTVSWYQQALGQGPQFIFQYYREEENGRGNFPPRFSGLQFPNYSSELNVNALELDDSALYLCASSLVRVWADTQYFGPGTRLTVL.

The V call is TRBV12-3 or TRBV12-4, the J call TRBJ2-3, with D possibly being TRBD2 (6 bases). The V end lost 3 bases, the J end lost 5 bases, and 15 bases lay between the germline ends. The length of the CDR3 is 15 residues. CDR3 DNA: TGTGCCAGCAGTTTGAGTGGGACTCCCGAAGATACGCAGTATTTT. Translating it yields CASSLSGTPEDTQYF.

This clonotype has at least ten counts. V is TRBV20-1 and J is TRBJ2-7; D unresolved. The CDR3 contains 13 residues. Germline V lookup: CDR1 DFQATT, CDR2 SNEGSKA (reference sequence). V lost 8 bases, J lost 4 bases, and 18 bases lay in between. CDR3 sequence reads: CSPGPKGSYEQYF. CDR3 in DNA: TGCAGTCCGGGTCCTAAAGGGTCGTACGAGCAGTACTTC.

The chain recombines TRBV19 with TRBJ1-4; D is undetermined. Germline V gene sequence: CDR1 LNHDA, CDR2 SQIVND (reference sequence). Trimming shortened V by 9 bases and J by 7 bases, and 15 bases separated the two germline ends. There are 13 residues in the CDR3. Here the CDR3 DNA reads TGTGCCAGCAAAAGGACCTACGGTGAAAAACTGTTTTTT. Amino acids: CASKRTYGEKLFF.

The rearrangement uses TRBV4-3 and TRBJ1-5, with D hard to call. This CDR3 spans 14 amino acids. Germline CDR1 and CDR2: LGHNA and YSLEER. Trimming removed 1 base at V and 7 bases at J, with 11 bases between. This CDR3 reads CASSQGPTGQPQHF. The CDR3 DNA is TGCGCCAGCAGCCAAGGGCCGACTGGGCAGCCCCAGCATTTT.

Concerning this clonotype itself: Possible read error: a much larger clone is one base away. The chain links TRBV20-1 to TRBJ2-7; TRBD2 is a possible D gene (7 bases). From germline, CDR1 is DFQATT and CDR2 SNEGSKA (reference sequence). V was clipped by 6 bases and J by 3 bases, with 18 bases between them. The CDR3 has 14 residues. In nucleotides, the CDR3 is TGCAGTGCCCCTTGGCGGGGGCCCCGCTACGAGCAGTACTTC. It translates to CSAPWRGPRYEQYF.

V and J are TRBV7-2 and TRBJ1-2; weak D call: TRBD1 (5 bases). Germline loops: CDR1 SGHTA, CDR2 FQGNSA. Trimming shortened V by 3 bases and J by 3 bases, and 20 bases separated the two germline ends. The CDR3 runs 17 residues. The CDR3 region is CASSFSLGRMSHYGYTF. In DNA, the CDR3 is TGTGCCAGCAGCTTTTCTCTGGGGCGTATGAGCCACTATGGCTACACCTTC.

CDR3 in amino acids: CASSEGRNSYEQYF. DNA of the CDR3: TGTGCCAGCAGTGAAGGGCGAAACTCCTACGAGCAGTACTTC. V gene TRBV25-1 combines with J gene TRBJ2-7; D gene ambiguous. The CDR3 runs to 14 residues. The germline CDR1 and CDR2 sequences are MGHDK and SYGVNS. Deletions cut 2 bases from V and 0 bases from J, with 8 bases between.

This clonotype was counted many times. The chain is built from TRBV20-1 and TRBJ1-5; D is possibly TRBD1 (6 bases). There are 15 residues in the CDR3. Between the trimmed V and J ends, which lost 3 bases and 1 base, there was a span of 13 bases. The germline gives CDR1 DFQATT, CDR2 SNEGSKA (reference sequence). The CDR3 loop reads CSARGGRGSNQPQHF. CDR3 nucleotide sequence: TGCAGTGCTAGGGGAGGGAGGGGGAGCAATCAGCCCCAGCATTTT.

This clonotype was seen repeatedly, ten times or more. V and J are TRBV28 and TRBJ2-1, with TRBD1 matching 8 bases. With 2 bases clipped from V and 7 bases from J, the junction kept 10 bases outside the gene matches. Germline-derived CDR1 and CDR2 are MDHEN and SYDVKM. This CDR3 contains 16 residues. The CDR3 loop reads CASSLEGTGGWNEQFF. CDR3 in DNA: TGTGCCAGCAGTTTAGAAGGGACAGGAGGTTGGAATGAGCAGTTCTTC.